This note documents a single T cell receptor beta chain sequence. Its target is not known. The entry originates in a study of T cell responses to AZD1222 COVID-19 vaccine. Findings and limits, study-wide: With dominance at 160-218 and 743-854, vaccine-associated CD4 TCRs spanned spike. Among those given AZD1222, only six or seven were seropositive at baseline.

This table comes from immunoSEQ multiplex PCR, and its TCRdb copy is limited to in-frame clones, with some not included. The data show fewer than 120,000 clones, roughly nine tenths seen once. V lost 0 bases to trimming and J lost 5 bases, with 11 bases between them. CDR3 length: 15 residues. Germline-derived CDR1 and CDR2 are SGHRS and YFSETQ. The J gene is TRBJ2-2, the V gene TRBV5-1; no definite D call. The input for sequencing was peripheral blood, taken on day 0 of AZD1222 vaccination. The sequence was obtained from an adult in good health. The CDR3 sequence is CASSLGQAGTGELFF. The DNA for the CDR3 is TGCGCCAGCAGCTTGGGTCAGGCCGGGACCGGGGAGCTGTTTTTT. Drawing the rest from reference TRBV5-1 and TRBJ2-2, the complete variable domain is KAGVTQTPRYLIKTRGQQVTLSCSPISGHRSVSWYQQTPGQGLQFLFEYFSETQRNKGNFPGRFSGRQFSNSRSEMNVSTLELGDSALYLCASSLGQAGTGELFFGEGSRLTVL.